The clone carrying this T cell receptor (beta chain) was counted at least ten times. Its antigen is unidentified. The data originate from a study of molecular identifiers for immune sequencing clone quantification. Overall study context: In replicates, RNA taken from roughly 18,000 or 92,000 naive CD8 cells was divided five ways, and four portions underwent sequencing. General study results and limits: Spiked Jurkat TCR RNA equal to one cell could reportedly be picked out among one million naive cells.

TCRdb re-called the PCR reads with MiXCR, one entry per CDR3 protein. The sample has about 500,000 distinct CDR3 sequences, roughly 25% seen once; the top ten hold approximately 0.8%. This CDR3 region has 14 residues. V lost 10 bases, J lost 2 bases, and 8 bases stayed unmatched. This sequence was found in a human donor in good health. Some libraries in this study had Jurkat cell RNA spiked in. Sequencing was done on a sample of naive CD8+ T cells from blood, with Jurkat cell RNA spiked in. Subset defined: FACS-sorted CD8+CD4-CCR7+CD45RA+ naive T cells. V usage is TRBV12-3 or TRBV12-4 and J usage is TRBJ2-3; 8 bases are shared with TRBD2. CDR3 sequence reads: CATGTSGLTDTQYF. The CDR3 coding sequence is TGTGCCACCGGTACTAGCGGACTCACAGATACGCAGTATTTT.